A selection of T cell receptor beta chains follows, all from one sample in a study of early T cells in non-severe SARS-CoV-2 infection. Each CDR3 protein gets one entry after TCRdb re-called the 5' RACE reads with MiXCR. The repertoire holds about 57,000 distinct CDR3 sequences, with over 10% as singletons. The source material was whole blood. Receptors were obtained from an adult who was a healthcare worker with PCR-confirmed SARS-CoV-2 infection or an uninfected control (not recorded which). Each CDR3 is given with its conserved first and last residue. A D gene is named only where the DNA matches it firmly. Clone size is shown for a subset of rows, as once, few, many or a class of expanded clone.

CASSRAVTTEAFF TGCGCCAGCAGCCGAGCCGTTACTACTGAAGCTTTCTTT - TRBV4-1 many TRBJ1-1
CASTGLRGASYEQYF TGTGCCAGCACGGGTCTGCGGGGGGCCTCCTACGAGCAGTACTTC TRBD2 TRBV7-9 many TRBJ2-7
CASSVTPEGSPLHF TGTGCCAGCAGCGTCACACCGGAGGGTTCACCCCTCCACTTT - TRBV9 - TRBJ1-6
CASSPRSRAVTDTQYF TGTGCCAGCAGCCCGCGCTCCCGGGCTGTCACAGATACGCAGTATTTT - TRBV7-8 many TRBJ2-3
CSVESIVNEQFF TGCAGCGTTGAAAGTATCGTCAATGAGCAGTTCTTC - TRBV29-1 few TRBJ2-1
CASSQDPGYRANVLTF TGTGCCAGCAGCCAAGATCCCGGTTACAGGGCCAACGTCCTGACTTTC - TRBV4-2 many TRBJ2-6
CASSPQPPLAGGQYEQFF TGCGCCAGCAGCCCTCAACCCCCTCTAGCGGGGGGGCAATATGAGCAGTTCTTC TRBD2 TRBV5-1 - TRBJ2-1
CASSELAGGPDTQYF TGTGCCAGCAGTGAACTAGCGGGGGGGCCAGATACGCAGTATTTT TRBD2 TRBV6-1 medium-sized TRBJ2-3
CASSLEAGETPYNEQFF TGTGCCAGCAGCCTTGAAGCGGGGGAGACTCCCTACAATGAGCAGTTCTTC TRBD2 TRBV12-3/TRBV12-4 - TRBJ2-1
CASTGVLYNEQFF TGTGCCAGCACAGGGGTGTTATACAATGAGCAGTTCTTC - TRBV21-1 few TRBJ2-1
CASSLAGRGSYEQYF TGTGCCAGCAGTTTAGCGGGTCGGGGGTCCTACGAGCAGTACTTC - TRBV12-3/TRBV12-4 many TRBJ2-7
CASSYDNRVNEQFF TGTGCCAGCAGTTACGACAACCGGGTCAATGAGCAGTTCTTC - TRBV6-5 few TRBJ2-1
CSARASGGEQYF TGCAGTGCTAGAGCTAGCGGGGGCGAGCAGTACTTC TRBD2 TRBV20-1 - TRBJ2-7
CASGPKGSGYTYEQYF TGTGCTAGTGGTCCCAAGGGCAGCGGCTACACCTACGAGCAGTACTTC - TRBV12-5 many TRBJ2-7
CASSQDGMNTEAFF TGTGCCAGCAGCCAAGACGGCATGAACACTGAAGCTTTCTTT - TRBV3-1 many TRBJ1-1
CASSHWVGQGTDTQYF TGCGCCAGCAGCCATTGGGTAGGACAGGGCACAGATACGCAGTATTTT TRBD1 TRBV5-1 - TRBJ2-3
CASSQGGETQYF TGTGCCAGCAGCCAAGGGGGGGAGACCCAGTACTTC - TRBV3-1 many TRBJ2-5
CASSLVGRSSYNEQFF TGCGCCAGCAGCTTGGTAGGGAGAAGCTCCTACAATGAGCAGTTCTTC - TRBV5-1 many TRBJ2-1
CASSPDRNTDTQYF TGTGCCAGCAGCCCCGACAGGAACACAGATACGCAGTATTTT - TRBV5-4 many TRBJ2-3
CASSFTTASSYEQYF TGTGCCAGTAGTTTCACGACGGCAAGCTCCTACGAGCAGTACTTC - TRBV19 few TRBJ2-7
CASSLGLASTYGYTF TGTGCCAGCAGCTTAGGCCTCGCCTCGACCTATGGCTACACCTTC - TRBV7-9 many TRBJ1-2
CASSPRQATNEKLFF TGCGCCAGCAGCCCTCGGCAGGCAACTAATGAAAAACTGTTTTTT - TRBV4-3 many TRBJ1-4
CATSPGGNQPQHF TGTGCCACCAGCCCTGGGGGTAATCAGCCCCAGCATTTT - TRBV24-1 many TRBJ1-5
CASRTGTASRREQYF TGTGCCAGCAGAACCGGGACGGCCTCGAGAAGGGAGCAGTACTTC - TRBV6-5 many TRBJ2-7
CASSVGTLNTEAFF TGCGCCAGCAGCGTCGGGACATTGAACACTGAAGCTTTCTTT - TRBV5-1 - TRBJ1-1
CASSPTLGQPQHF TGCGCCAGCAGCCCCACCCTAGGGCAGCCCCAGCATTTT - TRBV4-1 many TRBJ1-5